This T cell receptor beta chain was identified in a study of T-cell memory formation after mild COVID-19. Study-level background: The study found TCR clusters largely donor specific. Study-level findings and limits: A second wave of clones peaked on day 37, and their SARS-CoV-2 specificity went unconfirmed.

In regard to this clonotype: Its antigen is not known.

TCRdb re-called the 5' RACE reads with MiXCR, one entry per CDR3 protein. Of fewer than 450,000 distinct CDR3 sequences listed, more than 20% are singletons. The CDR3 runs 14 residues. V lost 5 bases to trimming and J lost 1 base, with 11 bases between them. Germline values: CDR1 SGHVS, CDR2 FNYEAQ. The TCR comes from an adult woman who had mild COVID-19 (a few samples of this study predate the infection). Cell type and time point are not known. The sequenced material came from PBMCs or a T cell subset sorted from them (not recorded which). The genes are TRBV7-6 and TRBJ1-1; a weak D match, TRBD1 (5 bases). CDR3: CASSVGHANTEAFF. CDR3 nucleotide sequence: TGTGCCAGCAGCGTCGGACACGCGAACACTGAAGCTTTCTTT.